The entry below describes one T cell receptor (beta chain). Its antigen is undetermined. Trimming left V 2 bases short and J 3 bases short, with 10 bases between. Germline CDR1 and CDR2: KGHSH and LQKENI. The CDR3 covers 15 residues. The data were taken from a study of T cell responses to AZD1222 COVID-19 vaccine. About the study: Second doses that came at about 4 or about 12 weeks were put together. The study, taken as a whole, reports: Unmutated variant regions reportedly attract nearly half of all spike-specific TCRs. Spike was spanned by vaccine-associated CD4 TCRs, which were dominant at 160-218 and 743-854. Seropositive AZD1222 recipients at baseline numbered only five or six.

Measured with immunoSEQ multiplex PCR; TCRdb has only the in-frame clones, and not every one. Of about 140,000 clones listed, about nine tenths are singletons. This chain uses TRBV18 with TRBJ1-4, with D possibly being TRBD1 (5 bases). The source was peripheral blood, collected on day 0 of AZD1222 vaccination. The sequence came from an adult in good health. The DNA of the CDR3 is TGTGCCAGCTCACCAGTTCCGGGGGCTAATGAAAAACTGTTTTTT. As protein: CASSPVPGANEKLFF. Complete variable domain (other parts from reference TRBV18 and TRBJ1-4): NAGVMQNPRHLVRRRGQEARLRCSPMKGHSHVYWYRQLPEEGLKFMVYLQKENIIDESGMPKERFSAEFPKEGPSILRIQQVVRGDSAAYFCASSPVPGANEKLFFGSGTQLSVL.